This T cell receptor (beta chain) was observed in a study of T-cell reconstitution after alpha-beta-depleted transplantation in children. Findings and caveats of the study: Counts and diversity of T cells one year after transplant came mostly from newly produced T cells. Surviving recipient cells, namely T cells and thymic progenitors, were the source of high day-60 TCRbeta diversity in some patients. Several hundred expanded graft clones reportedly supplied alpha-beta T cells about two months after transplant.

V shed 6 bases and J shed 1 base, with 13 bases lying between them. Germline V lookup: CDR1 ENHRY, CDR2 SYGVKD. This CDR3 has 14 amino acids. Worth noting for this clonotype: The antigen remains undetermined.

The authors prepared the TCRbeta library with unique molecular identifiers. TCRdb analysed the PCR reads with MiXCR anew, one entry per CDR3 protein. The sample holds about 590,000 distinct CDR3 sequences, over 10% seen once. The sample here was PBMCs, mostly from graft donor cells, taken 360 days after TCRalphabeta/CD19-depleted stem cell transplant. The receptor was isolated from a male patient younger than 18 who had a stem cell transplant for acute myeloid leukemia, so the T cells may come from the graft donor. This sequence joins TRBV10-3 and TRBJ2-7, with D perhaps given as TRBD1 or TRBD2 (6 bases each). The CDR3: CAISRQGGSYEQYF. In DNA, the CDR3 is TGTGCCATCAGCCGCCAAGGGGGGTCCTACGAGCAGTACTTC.